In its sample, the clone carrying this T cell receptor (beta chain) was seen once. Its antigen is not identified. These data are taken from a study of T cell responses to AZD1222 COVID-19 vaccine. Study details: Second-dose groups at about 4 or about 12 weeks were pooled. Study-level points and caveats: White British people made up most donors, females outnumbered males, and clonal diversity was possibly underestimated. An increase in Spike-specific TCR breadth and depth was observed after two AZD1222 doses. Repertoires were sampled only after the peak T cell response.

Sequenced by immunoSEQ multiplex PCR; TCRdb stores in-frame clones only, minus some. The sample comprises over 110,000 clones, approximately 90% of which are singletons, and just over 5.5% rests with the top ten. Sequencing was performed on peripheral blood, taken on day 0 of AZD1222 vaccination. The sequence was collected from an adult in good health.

CDR3 region: CAWAVRGSAGNTIYF. The CDR3 DNA reads as TGTGCCTGGGCAGTGCGGGGTTCTGCTGGAAACACCATATATTTT. This chain uses TRBV30 with TRBJ1-3; D not resolved. V was cut by 5 bases and J by 2 bases, with 16 bases left in between. Germline-derived CDR1 and CDR2 are GTSNPN and SVGIG (reference sequence). This CDR3 is 15 amino acids long.